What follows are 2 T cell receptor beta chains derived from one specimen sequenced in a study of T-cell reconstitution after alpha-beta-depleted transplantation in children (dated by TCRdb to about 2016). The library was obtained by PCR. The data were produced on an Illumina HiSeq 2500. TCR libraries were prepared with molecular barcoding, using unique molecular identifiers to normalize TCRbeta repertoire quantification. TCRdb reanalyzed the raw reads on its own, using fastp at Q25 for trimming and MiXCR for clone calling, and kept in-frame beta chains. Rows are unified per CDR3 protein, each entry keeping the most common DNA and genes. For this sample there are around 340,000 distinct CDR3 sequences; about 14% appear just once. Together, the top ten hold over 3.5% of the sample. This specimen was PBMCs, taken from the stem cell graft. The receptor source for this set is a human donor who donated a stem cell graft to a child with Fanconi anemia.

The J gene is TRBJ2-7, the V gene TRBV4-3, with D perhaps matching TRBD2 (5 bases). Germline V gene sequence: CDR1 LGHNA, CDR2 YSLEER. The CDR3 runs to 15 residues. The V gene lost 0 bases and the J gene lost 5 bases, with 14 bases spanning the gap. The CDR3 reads CASSQDGSLRDEQYF. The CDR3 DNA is TGCGCCAGCAGCCAAGATGGGAGCCTTAGGGACGAGCAGTACTTC.

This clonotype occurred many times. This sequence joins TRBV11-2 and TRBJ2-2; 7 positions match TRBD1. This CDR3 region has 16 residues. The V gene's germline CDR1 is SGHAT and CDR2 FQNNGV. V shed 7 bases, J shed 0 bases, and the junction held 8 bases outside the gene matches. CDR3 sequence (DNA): TGTGCCAGCACCAAAAGGGACAGCACGAACACCGGGGAGCTGTTTTTT. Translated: CASTKRDSTNTGELFF. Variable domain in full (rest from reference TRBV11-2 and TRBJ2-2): EAGVAQSPRYKIIEKRQSVAFWCNPISGHATLYWYQQILGQGPKLLIQFQNNGVVDDSQLPKDRFSAERLKGVDSTLKIQPAKLEDSAVYLCASTKRDSTNTGELFFGEGSRLTVL.